This T cell receptor beta chain originates from a study of shared clonotypes between healthy human individuals. The CDR3 runs to 15 residues. V was trimmed by 7 bases and J by 9 bases, leaving 23 bases between them. Germline V CDR1 and CDR2: ENHRY, SYGVKD. Only CD45RO-negative cells positively selected for CCR7 counted as naive CD8 cells, so terminally differentiated effector memory CD45RA+ cells were excluded. In the sorted-subset replicate PCRs, 150 to 250 ng DNA, tens of thousands of T cell genomes, was used. Generated by immunoSEQ multiplex PCR, the TCRdb table keeps only in-frame clones and is missing some. The table includes roughly 590,000 clones, around 95% detected once.

The chain combines TRBV10-3 with TRBJ2-3; D is possibly TRBD2 (6 bases). Sequenced sample: naive CD8+ T cells sorted from blood. The sequence was collected from a woman aged 25 to 39 in good health. CDR3 sequence (DNA): TGTGCCATCAAATCTAGCGCCCTCGACGTACCGACGCAGTATTTT. It codes for CAIKSSALDVPTQYF.